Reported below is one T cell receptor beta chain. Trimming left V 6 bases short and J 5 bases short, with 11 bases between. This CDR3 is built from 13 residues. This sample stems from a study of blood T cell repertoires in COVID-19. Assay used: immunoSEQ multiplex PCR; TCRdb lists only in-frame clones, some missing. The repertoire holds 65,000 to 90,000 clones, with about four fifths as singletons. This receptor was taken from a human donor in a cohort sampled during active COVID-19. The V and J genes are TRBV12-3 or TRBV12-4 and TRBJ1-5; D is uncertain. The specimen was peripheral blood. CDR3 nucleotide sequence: TGTGCCAGCAGGCTGGGAGGCGATCAGCCCCAGCATTTT. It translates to CASRLGGDQPQHF.